Presented here are 31 T cell receptor beta chains from one specimen sequenced in a study of shared clonotypes between healthy human individuals. CD45RO-negative CD8 cells positively selected for CCR7 made up the naive population, which excluded terminally differentiated effector memory CD45RA+ cells. Profiled with immunoSEQ multiplex PCR; TCRdb holds only in-frame clones, not every one. The sample shows 750,000 to 1,000,000 clones, 80% to 95% of them seen only once. Sequencing was carried out using naive CD8+ T cells sorted from blood. These receptors were taken from a man aged 30 to 39 in good health.

V usage is TRBV27 and J usage is TRBJ2-1; 7 positions match TRBD2. J lost 0 bases, V lost 5 bases, and 4 bases had no gene match. Germline V lookup: CDR1 MNHEY, CDR2 SMNVEV (reference sequence). The CDR3 runs 15 residues. Here the CDR3 DNA reads TGTGCCAGCAGTACTAGCGTGAGCTCCTACAATGAGCAGTTCTTC. It is translated as CASSTSVSSYNEQFF.

J is TRBJ2-1 and V is TRBV27, with D perhaps given as TRBD1 or TRBD2 (5 bases each). In germline, CDR1 is MNHEY, CDR2 SMNVEV (reference sequence). The CDR3 covers 16 residues. V shed 5 bases and J shed 6 bases, with 20 bases lying between them. CDR3 protein: CASSPHDRVGGNEQFF. Written as DNA, the CDR3 is TGTGCCAGCAGTCCCCACGATAGGGTTGGGGGCAATGAGCAGTTCTTC.

The rearrangement links TRBV28 to TRBJ2-3; the match to TRBD2 covers 11 bases. The CDR3 contains 14 residues. From germline, CDR1 is MDHEN and CDR2 SYDVKM. The trim removed 5 bases at V and 4 bases at J, leaving 2 bases unmatched. The CDR3 bases are TGTGCCAGCAGTAAACTAGCGGGAGCAGATACGCAGTATTTT. Translation: CASSKLAGADTQYF. The variable domain in full, with the rest retrieved from reference TRBV28 and TRBJ2-3, is DVKVTQSSRYLVKRTGEKVFLECVQDMDHENMFWYRQDPGLGLRLIYFSYDVKMKEKGDIPEGYSVSREKKERFSLILESASTNQTSMYLCASSKLAGADTQYFGPGTRLTVL.

This CDR3 reads CASSSPSSGDSYEQYF. DNA of the CDR3: TGTGCCAGCAGTTCCCCGAGTAGCGGAGATTCCTACGAGCAGTACTTC. This chain connects TRBV27 to TRBJ2-7; TRBD2 might be the D (6 bases). Trimming took 4 bases from V and 1 from J, leaving 17 bases between them. The CDR3 sequence is 16 residues long. Germline V CDR1 and CDR2: MNHEY, SMNVEV (reference sequence).

The V call is TRBV4-1, the J call TRBJ2-3; D possibly corresponds to TRBD2 (5 bases). V was cut by 4 bases and J by 3 bases, with 14 bases left in between. Per germline, CDR1 MGHRA and CDR2 YSYEKL. CDR3 length: 15 amino acids. CDR3 nucleotide sequence: TGCGCCAGCAGCCCCTCTGATGCGGGTACAGATACGCAGTATTTT. Translating it yields CASSPSDAGTDTQYF.

The chain uses TRBV28 and TRBJ2-7; D ambiguous. The germline CDR1 and CDR2 sequences are MDHEN and SYDVKM. V lost 3 bases and J lost 3, with 6 bases in between. CDR3 length: 12 residues. CDR3 region: CASSFTDYEQYF. The CDR3 DNA reads TGTGCCAGCAGTTTCACGGACTACGAGCAGTACTTC.

The gene calls are TRBV7-9 and TRBJ2-3; 11 bases match TRBD1. Per the germline V gene, CDR1 is SEHNR and CDR2 is FQNEAQ (reference sequence). This CDR3 has 19 residues. The junction had 12 bases not matched to a gene; V was cut back by 2 bases and J by 2 bases. Here the CDR3 reads CASSLISGGDRGSTDTQYF. The CDR3 region has the DNA TGTGCCAGCAGCTTAATTTCAGGAGGGGACAGGGGGTCCACAGATACGCAGTATTTT.

The CDR3 loop reads CASSFAGVYEQYF. The CDR3 nucleotides read TGTGCCAGCAGCTTCGCGGGAGTGTACGAGCAGTACTTC. V is TRBV7-9 and J is TRBJ2-7, with 7 positions matching TRBD2. This CDR3 spans 13 amino acids. Germline V gene lookup returns CDR1 SEHNR and CDR2 FQNEAQ (reference sequence). The ends lost 3 bases at V and 4 bases at J; junction bases unmatched: 3.

The V and J genes are TRBV7-9 and TRBJ2-3, with D perhaps TRBD1 or TRBD2 (5 bases each). Trimming removed 6 bases from V and 2 bases from J, with 18 bases in between. The germline V gene encodes CDR1 SEHNR and CDR2 FQNEAQ (reference sequence). This CDR3 comprises 16 residues. The CDR3, as DNA: TGTGCCAGCAGTTACTTAGAGGGGCTAGACACAGATACGCAGTATTTT. Protein: CASSYLEGLDTDTQYF.

This clone has a single count. The J gene is TRBJ1-1, the V gene TRBV28; maybe TRBD1 (5 bases). The CDR3 has 15 amino acids. V shed 4 bases and J shed 1 base, with 13 bases lying between them. Germline V gene sequence: CDR1 MDHEN, CDR2 SYDVKM. The DNA of the CDR3 is TGTGCCAGCAGTTCCCGGGACGACTGGAACACTGAAGCTTTCTTT. Encoded protein: CASSSRDDWNTEAFF. The whole variable domain, remainder taken from reference TRBV28 and TRBJ1-1, is DVKVTQSSRYLVKRTGEKVFLECVQDMDHENMFWYRQDPGLGLRLIYFSYDVKMKEKGDIPEGYSVSREKKERFSLILESASTNQTSMYLCASSSRDDWNTEAFFGQGTRLTVV.

V and J are TRBV28 and TRBJ2-7; 8 bases fit TRBD2. Germline V lookup: CDR1 MDHEN, CDR2 SYDVKM. There are 15 residues in the CDR3. J was trimmed by 3 bases and V by 4 bases; bases with no gene match: 8. CDR3 DNA sequence: TGTGCCAGCAGTTCGAGACTAGCGCCTTACTACGAGCAGTACTTC. It specifies CASSSRLAPYYEQYF.

The CDR3 region is CAWSPGLAGGETQYF. The CDR3 nucleotides read TGTGCCTGGTCCCCGGGACTAGCGGGAGGAGAGACCCAGTACTTC. V is TRBV30 and J is TRBJ2-5, with 15 bases aligning to TRBD2. The germline V gene has CDR1 GTSNPN and CDR2 SVGIG (reference sequence). With V trimmed by 5 bases and J by 4 bases, 5 bases remained unmatched. The CDR3 has 15 amino acids.

This clone has just one count. This could be a read error, since a much larger clone is one nucleotide away. This chain joins TRBV6-6 and TRBJ2-7, with 8 bases that match TRBD2. Germline V gene sequence: CDR1 MNHNY, CDR2 SVGAGI (reference sequence). After removal of 2 bases from V and 3 bases from J, the junction contained 3 bases not matched to a gene. CDR3 size: 14 residues. CDR3 loop: CASSYGAGGYEQYF. CDR3 sequence (DNA): TGTGCCAGCAGTTACGGGGCGGGGGGCTACGAGCAGTACTTC.

The CDR3 region is CASSLRLQEVANEKLFF. The CDR3 DNA sequence: TGTGCCAGCAGCTTACGACTCCAGGAAGTGGCTAATGAAAAACTGTTTTTT. The rearrangement links TRBV11-2 to TRBJ1-4; D gene unclear. CDR1 and CDR2 from the germline V gene are SGHAT and FQNNGV. Trimming pared 2 bases from V and 3 bases from J, leaving 16 bases between. This CDR3 is built from 17 residues.

The V and J genes are TRBV5-6 and TRBJ1-2, with 7 bases matching TRBD1. The V gene's germline CDR1 is SGHDT and CDR2 YYEEEE. V dropped 4 bases and J dropped 5; count of bases not matched to a gene: 8. CDR3 size: 14 residues. CDR3 loop: CASSLRTGLYGYTF. The CDR3 DNA follows: TGTGCCAGCAGCCTCCGGACAGGATTATATGGCTACACCTTC. Filled out from reference TRBV5-6 and TRBJ1-2, the complete variable domain reads DAGVTQSPTHLIKTRGQQVTLRCSPKSGHDTVSWYQQALGQGPQFIFQYYEEEERQRGNFPDRFSGHQFPNYSSELNVNALLLGDSALYLCASSLRTGLYGYTFGSGTRLTVV.

The V and J genes are TRBV6-6 and TRBJ2-2; no clear D. This CDR3 region has 13 residues. V was trimmed by 6 bases and J by 3 bases, leaving 8 bases between them. CDR1 and CDR2 from the germline V gene are MNHNY and SVGAGI (reference sequence). In DNA, the CDR3 is TGTGCCAGCAGCCTAGGTTACACCGGGGAGCTGTTTTTT. This encodes CASSLGYTGELFF.

The rearrangement links TRBV28 to TRBJ2-6; 7 positions agree with TRBD1. The ends lost 6 bases at V and 3 bases at J; junction bases unmatched: 23. Germline assignment: CDR1 MDHEN and CDR2 SYDVKM. This CDR3 comprises 21 residues. The CDR3 region is CASSYNRDSVMPLRGANVLTF. The CDR3 DNA is TGTGCCAGCAGCTATAACCGGGACAGTGTTATGCCTTTGCGTGGGGCCAACGTCCTGACTTTC.

The gene calls are TRBV7-9 and TRBJ1-5, with 8 nucleotides matching TRBD1. V lost 4 bases to trimming and J lost 4 bases; unmatched junction nucleotides: 9. The germline CDR1 and CDR2 sequences are SEHNR and FQNEAQ (reference sequence). The CDR3 spans 16 residues. The CDR3 loop is CASSSPGTGVNQPQHF. The CDR3 DNA sequence: TGTGCCAGCAGCTCACCCGGGACAGGCGTGAATCAGCCCCAGCATTTT.

This sequence joins TRBV9 and TRBJ1-1; tentatively, D is TRBD1 (6 bases). Looked up from germline, CDR1 is SGDLS and CDR2 is YYNGEE. There are 13 residues in the CDR3. The V end lost 3 bases, the J end lost 5 bases, and 11 bases lay between the germline ends. The CDR3 sequence: CASSGFRGTEAFF. CDR3 nucleotides: TGTGCCAGCAGCGGATTCAGGGGAACTGAAGCTTTCTTT.

Notes on this clone: Additional DNA sequences in this sample encode the identical CDR3. The chain employs TRBV7-2 and TRBJ2-7; D not certain. Germline V CDR1 and CDR2: SGHTA, FQGNSA. The length of the CDR3 is 14 residues. Trimming took off 4 bases at V and 0 bases at J, with 10 bases between the two ends. CDR3 sequence: CASSSGPSSYEQYF. As DNA, the CDR3 is TGTGCCAGCAGCTCCGGGCCGAGCTCCTACGAGCAGTACTTC.

This sequence joins TRBV28 and TRBJ2-3, with 8 nucleotides matching TRBD1. The CDR3 loop spans 16 amino acids. Germline V gene data show CDR1 as MDHEN and CDR2 as SYDVKM. Trimming removed 5 bases from V and 1 base from J; junction bases left unmatched: 8. The CDR3: CASSLGQGLGTDTQYF. The CDR3 DNA reads TGTGCCAGCAGTCTCGGACAGGGTTTGGGCACAGATACGCAGTATTTT.

The gene calls are TRBV9 and TRBJ2-5; D gene unclear. The germline V and J ends were trimmed by 0 bases and 1 base, with 10 bases remaining between them. Germline assignment: CDR1 SGDLS and CDR2 YYNGEE. The CDR3 sequence is 15 residues long. CDR3 bases: TGTGCCAGCAGCGTAGACGGAGCCGGCCAAGAGACCCAGTACTTC. Translation: CASSVDGAGQETQYF.

J is TRBJ2-1 and V is TRBV29-1, with 12 bases aligning to TRBD2. Trimming removed 4 bases from V and 8 bases from J; junction bases left unmatched: 6. The CDR3 is made up of 14 amino acids. Per the germline V gene, CDR1 is SQVTM and CDR2 is ANQGSEA. CDR3 bases: TGCAGCGTTGCTCTAGCGGGAGGGCCTTATGAGCAGTTCTTC. The encoded protein is CSVALAGGPYEQFF.

This chain connects TRBV11-2 to TRBJ2-2, with D possibly matching TRBD1 (6 bases). Looked up from germline, CDR1 is SGHAT and CDR2 is FQNNGV. The CDR3 sequence is 16 residues long. Trimming removed 5 bases from V and 0 bases from J, with 13 bases in between. CDR3 in amino acids: CASSETGHTNTGELFF. As DNA, the CDR3 is TGTGCCAGCAGCGAAACGGGACACACGAACACCGGGGAGCTGTTTTTT. Full variable domain (rest looked up from reference TRBV11-2 and TRBJ2-2): EAGVAQSPRYKIIEKRQSVAFWCNPISGHATLYWYQQILGQGPKLLIQFQNNGVVDDSQLPKDRFSAERLKGVDSTLKIQPAKLEDSAVYLCASSETGHTNTGELFFGEGSRLTVL.

J is TRBJ2-5 and V is TRBV11-2, with 9 positions matching TRBD2. Germline values: CDR1 SGHAT, CDR2 FQNNGV. The CDR3 has 15 residues. V was pared by 3 bases and J by 5 bases, with 7 bases of the junction left unmatched. CDR3 residues: CASSFGTSRGETQYF. The CDR3 DNA reads TGTGCCAGCAGCTTCGGGACTAGCCGAGGGGAGACCCAGTACTTC. Combining the CDR3 with reference TRBV11-2 and TRBJ2-5 gives the whole variable domain EAGVAQSPRYKIIEKRQSVAFWCNPISGHATLYWYQQILGQGPKLLIQFQNNGVVDDSQLPKDRFSAERLKGVDSTLKIQPAKLEDSAVYLCASSFGTSRGETQYFGPGTRLLVL.

This chain links TRBV7-2 with TRBJ2-7; TRBD2 matches 7 bases. The CDR3 runs to 15 residues. The junction had 7 bases not matched to a gene; V was cut back by 5 bases and J by 0 bases. Per the germline V gene, CDR1 is SGHTA and CDR2 is FQGNSA. The CDR3 is CASSQWGGISYEQYF. CDR3 nucleotide sequence: TGTGCCAGCAGCCAGTGGGGGGGGATCTCCTACGAGCAGTACTTC.

For this clone: Other DNA variants within this sample encode the same CDR3. The gene calls are TRBV6-1 and TRBJ2-7, with D perhaps matching TRBD1 (6 bases). CDR3 length: 14 amino acids. With 3 bases removed from V and 4 bases from J, the gap between germline ends came to 13 bases. CDR1 MNHNS and CDR2 SASEGT come from the germline V gene. This CDR3 is CASSEGRGTYEQYF. In DNA form, the CDR3 reads TGTGCCAGCAGTGAGGGCAGGGGTACTTACGAGCAGTACTTC.

The chain combines TRBV18 with TRBJ2-2; D gene unclear. Deletions cut 0 bases from V and 4 bases from J, with 15 bases between. The CDR3 has 17 residues. Germline assignment: CDR1 KGHSH and CDR2 LQKENI. The CDR3 protein is CASSPPSVGTPTGELFF. The CDR3 DNA reads as TGTGCCAGCTCACCACCTTCAGTGGGAACGCCCACCGGGGAGCTGTTTTTT.

In the case of this clone: The same CDR3 is also encoded by other DNA sequences in this sample. CDR3 residues: CASSLDGEKLFF. DNA for the CDR3: TGCGCCAGCAGCTTGGATGGTGAAAAACTGTTTTTT. The gene calls are TRBV5-1 and TRBJ1-4; D gene uncertain. CDR1 SGHRS and CDR2 YFSETQ come from the germline V gene. CDR3 size: 12 residues. Trimming shortened V by 0 bases and J by 7 bases, and 4 bases separated the two germline ends.

Concerning this clone itself: Additional DNA sequences in this sample encode the identical CDR3. The CDR3 sequence is CASRGGYNEQFF. CDR3 coding DNA: TGTGCCAGCAGGGGGGGCTACAATGAGCAGTTCTTC. The chain couples TRBV2 to TRBJ2-1; the D gene is possibly TRBD2 (6 bases). Deletions cut 6 bases from V and 3 bases from J, with 6 bases between. Germline loops: CDR1 SNHLY, CDR2 FYNNEI. This CDR3 has 12 residues.

The V gene is TRBV11-3, the J gene TRBJ2-2, with no clear D. The CDR3 length is 14 residues. Trimming pared 3 bases from V and 6 bases from J, leaving 11 bases between. Germline CDR1 reads SGHNT; CDR2 reads YENEEA. The CDR3 loop is CASSLHSGSGELFF. CDR3 in DNA: TGTGCCAGCAGCTTGCACTCGGGCTCCGGGGAGCTGTTTTTT.